Below, 12 T cell receptor beta chains from the same sample are listed, as sequenced in a study of blood T cell repertoires in COVID-19. TCRdb's table, derived via immunoSEQ multiplex PCR, lists solely in-frame clones and lacks some. The data contain approximately 100,000 clones, 90% to 95% of them singletons. Sequences were obtained from peripheral blood. The receptor set was obtained from a man between 60 and 70 years old with acute or convalescent COVID-19.

J is TRBJ1-2 and V is TRBV19; D is perhaps TRBD1 (5 bases). V lost 6 bases to trimming and J lost 0 bases, with 11 bases between them. This CDR3 is built from 14 residues. In germline, CDR1 is LNHDA, CDR2 SQIVND (reference sequence). CDR3 sequence: CASSLDTANYGYTF. The CDR3 DNA follows: TGTGCCAGTAGCCTGGACACCGCTAACTATGGCTACACCTTC.

This clone was seen once. This chain links TRBV19 with TRBJ1-6, with no clear D. The CDR3 extends over 15 amino acids. Germline V gene lookup returns CDR1 LNHDA and CDR2 SQIVND (reference sequence). With 7 bases removed from V and 7 bases from J, the gap between germline ends came to 17 bases. This CDR3 reads CASIPGEGRNSPLHF. The CDR3 coding sequence is TGTGCCAGTATCCCAGGAGAGGGCAGGAATTCACCCCTCCACTTT. Complete variable domain (other parts from reference TRBV19 and TRBJ1-6): DGGITQSPKYLFRKEGQNVTLSCEQNLNHDAMYWYRQDPGQGLRLIYYSQIVNDFQKGDIAEGYSVSREKKESFPLTVTSAQKNPTAFYLCASIPGEGRNSPLHFGNGTRLTVT.

This clone occurred once. The chain employs TRBV5-1 and TRBJ2-3; 13 nucleotides match TRBD2. Germline V gene sequence: CDR1 SGHRS, CDR2 YFSETQ. V was pared by 3 bases and J by 0 bases, with 7 bases of the junction left unmatched. This CDR3 comprises 18 residues. This CDR3 is CASSSAGLAGPSTDTQYF. CDR3 coding DNA: TGCGCCAGCAGCTCAGCGGGACTAGCGGGACCAAGCACAGATACGCAGTATTTT. The full variable domain, its missing parts supplied by reference TRBV5-1 and TRBJ2-3, is KAGVTQTPRYLIKTRGQQVTLSCSPISGHRSVSWYQQTPGQGLQFLFEYFSETQRNKGNFPGRFSGRQFSNSRSEMNVSTLELGDSALYLCASSSAGLAGPSTDTQYFGPGTRLTVL.

The chain joins TRBV3-1 (or the pseudogene TRBV3-2) to TRBJ2-1, with 11 bases lining up with TRBD2. V lost 0 bases to trimming and J lost 2 bases; unmatched junction nucleotides: 6. Germline CDR1 reads LGHDT; CDR2 reads YNNKEL (reference sequence). The CDR3 extends over 18 amino acids. The CDR3 spells CASSQDLAGGGPYNEQFF. CDR3 bases: TGTGCCAGCAGCCAAGATCTAGCGGGAGGTGGCCCCTACAATGAGCAGTTCTTC.

The chain is built from TRBV5-1 and TRBJ2-2; a weak D match, TRBD1 (6 bases). CDR1 and CDR2 (germline): SGHRS, YFSETQ. This CDR3 comprises 13 residues. Trimming shortened V by 2 bases and J by 5 bases, and 7 bases separated the two germline ends. The CDR3 region is CASSFGTTGELFF. The DNA for the CDR3 is TGCGCCAGCAGCTTCGGGACAACCGGGGAGCTGTTTTTT. Full variable domain (missing parts from reference TRBV5-1 and TRBJ2-2): KAGVTQTPRYLIKTRGQQVTLSCSPISGHRSVSWYQQTPGQGLQFLFEYFSETQRNKGNFPGRFSGRQFSNSRSEMNVSTLELGDSALYLCASSFGTTGELFFGEGSRLTVL.

The J gene is TRBJ2-3, the V gene TRBV2; D gene ambiguous. The CDR3 runs to 13 residues. Trimming removed 4 bases from V and 0 bases from J, with 5 bases in between. The germline V gene has CDR1 SNHLY and CDR2 FYNNEI. CDR3 loop: CASSVVSTDTQYF. The CDR3 DNA reads as TGTGCCAGCAGTGTCGTAAGCACAGATACGCAGTATTTT.

The CDR3, as DNA: TGTGCCAGCAGCGGGGGACTAGCGGGAGGATGGGATGAGCAGTTCTTC. It specifies CASSGGLAGGWDEQFF. V usage is TRBV5-4 and J usage is TRBJ2-1; 15 bases match TRBD2. This CDR3 has 16 residues. Per germline, CDR1 SGHNT and CDR2 YYREEE (reference sequence). The junction had 7 bases not matched to a gene; V was cut back by 4 bases and J by 8 bases.

The chain carries TRBV30 and TRBJ1-1, with D perhaps TRBD1 (6 bases). The CDR3 runs 13 residues. The germline V and J ends were trimmed by 3 bases and 8 bases, with 16 bases remaining between them. CDR1 and CDR2 from the germline V gene are GTSNPN and SVGIG (reference sequence). The CDR3 bases are TGTGCCTGGAGAGGGGGATCTGCTTCCGAAGCTTTCTTT. It encodes CAWRGGSASEAFF.

The chain has TRBV5-1 and TRBJ1-4, with D uncertain. Trimming left V 6 bases short and J 4 bases short, with 10 bases between. The CDR3 has 13 amino acids. The germline V gene has CDR1 SGHRS and CDR2 YFSETQ. This CDR3 reads CASKEGVNEKLFF. The CDR3 region has the DNA TGCGCCAGCAAGGAGGGAGTTAATGAAAAACTGTTTTTT.

The V and J genes are TRBV19 and TRBJ1-1, with 9 bases aligning to TRBD1. There are 16 residues in the CDR3. V shed 9 bases, J shed 0 bases, and the junction held 11 bases outside the gene matches. Germline V gene lookup returns CDR1 LNHDA and CDR2 SQIVND (reference sequence). The CDR3 sequence: CASPPGQGIVNTEAFF. CDR3 coding DNA: TGTGCCAGCCCTCCGGGACAGGGAATTGTGAACACTGAAGCTTTCTTT.

The rearrangement uses TRBV7-2 and TRBJ1-2, with D possibly matching TRBD1 (5 bases). V lost 5 bases and J 2 bases, leaving 12 bases between the germline ends. The CDR3 loop spans 14 amino acids. Germline CDR1 SGHTA, CDR2 FQGNSA. Here the CDR3 DNA reads TGTGCCAGCAGCGCAGAGACAGCAAACTATGGCTACACCTTC. It yields the protein CASSAETANYGYTF.

The rearrangement links TRBV11-1 to TRBJ2-1, with a tentative D call TRBD1 (6 bases). This CDR3 is 16 amino acids long. Trimming left V 7 bases short and J 2 bases short, with 18 bases between. Germline CDR1 is SGHAT and CDR2 is FQDESV (reference sequence). CDR3 in DNA: TGTGCCAGCAAGTCCAGGACGACAGGTCCCTACAATGAGCAGTTCTTC. Its protein is CASKSRTTGPYNEQFF.